These 2 T cell receptor beta chains share one sample of origin, sequenced in a study of Ad26.COV2.S vaccination and SARS-CoV-2 variants. Using immunoSEQ multiplex PCR, the repertoire was profiled, and TCRdb retains in-frame clones only, with some absent. The sample has around 240,000 clones, approximately 88% seen once. As for treatment: some 20 received Ad26.COV2.S at low or high dose, single or two shots; about 5 received placebo; per-sample allocation not given. Samples were taken on day 63 after the first vaccine or placebo injection. The sequencing here drew on peripheral blood, taken in a trial of Ad26.COV2.S vaccine versus placebo. The receptors shown here come from a person aged 18-65 years who received the Ad26.COV2.S COVID-19 vaccine or a placebo.

The chain carries TRBV7-2 and TRBJ2-7; perhaps D is TRBD1 or TRBD2 (5 bases each). Trimming left V 2 bases short and J 2 bases short, with 13 bases between. The germline V gene encodes CDR1 SGHTA and CDR2 FQGNSA. CDR3 length: 15 residues. The CDR3 DNA sequence: TGTGCCAGCAGCTTAAGTACAGGACTGGCCTACGAGCAGTACTTC. It yields the protein CASSLSTGLAYEQYF.

The V call is TRBV29-1, the J call TRBJ1-2; D is unresolved. Trimming removed 1 base from V and 2 bases from J, with 8 bases in between. This CDR3 has 13 amino acids. The germline V gene has CDR1 SQVTM and CDR2 ANQGSEA. The CDR3 nucleotides read TGCAGCGTTGAAGGAGGGCAGAACTATGGCTACACCTTC. Its translation is CSVEGGQNYGYTF.